This paragraph reports one T cell receptor beta chain. Its specificity is not known. Subsets of CD8+ T cells were each sorted in triplicate at hundreds of thousands of cells apiece. It was by 5' RACE with UMI labels that the TRB cDNA libraries were prepared. TCRdb derives one entry per CDR3 protein from the 5' RACE reads, leaving out DNA. This repertoire includes 130,000 or so distinct CDR3 sequences. The sample belongs to a study of CXCR3-negative and CXCR3-positive naive CD8 T cells. Study-level points and caveats: Researchers report that CXCR3-positive naive cells carry more hydrophobic TRB CDR3s than CXCR3-negative naive cells. Because surface CD5 did not distinguish the naive subsets, TCR strength was inferred from TRB CDR3 properties. TRBV-TRBJ usage matched between naive CXCR3-negative and CXCR3-positive cells but not between memory cells. High diversity, comparable across both naive subsets, contrasted with much lower diversity in memory CD8+ cells.

The CDR3 is made up of 14 amino acids. The receptor was isolated from a human donor in good health. Some clones in this sample may be carry-over from other donors' samples. The rearrangement joins TRBV12-3 or TRBV12-4 to TRBJ2-1; TCRdb returns TRBD1, unconfirmable since there is no DNA. Specimen: naive CXCR3+ CD8+ T cells from blood. Specified subset: CD45RO-CCR7+CD27+CD95- naive CD8+ T cells expressing CXCR3 (TNR3+). CDR3 in amino acids: CASGPGGAAHEQFF.